Listed below are T cell receptor beta chains from one sample, sequenced in a study of spatial heterogeneity in lung cancer. TCRdb fed the 5' RACE reads into MiXCR, producing one record per CDR3 protein. The repertoire consists of around 63,000 distinct CDR3 sequences, with roughly 7.9% occurring once and the leading ten covering less than 15%. The sequencing used PBMCs, collected at surgery. These receptors were collected from a female donor with early-stage non-small cell lung cancer. CDR3s include the opening cysteine and the closing phenylalanine or tryptophan. A D gene is named only where the DNA matches it firmly. Clone size is stated in some rows and not others, as once, few, many or a class when expanded.

V: TRBV7-3
J: TRBJ2-7
size: few
D: TRBD2
DNA: TGTGCCAGCAGCTTCCACGCGGGAGGGTCCTACGAGCAGTACTTC
CDR3: CASSFHAGGSYEQYF

V: TRBV11-3
J: TRBJ2-3
size: .
D: .
DNA: TGTGCCAGCAGCGAGGTAACGGAAGGCACAGATACGCAGTATTTT
CDR3: CASSEVTEGTDTQYF

V: TRBV12-3/TRBV12-4
J: TRBJ1-1
size: few
D: .
DNA: TGTGCCAGCAGACTCCGGGACGCAAGACTTAACACTGAAGCTTTCTTT
CDR3: CASRLRDARLNTEAFF

V: TRBV11-2
J: TRBJ1-3
size: .
D: .
DNA: TGTGCCAGCAGCTTAGGAGGGAACTCTGGAAACACCATATATTTT
CDR3: CASSLGGNSGNTIYF

V: TRBV7-9
J: TRBJ1-1
size: .
D: .
DNA: TGTGCCAGCAGCTTTTCGGGCTTGAACACTGAAGCTTTCTTT
CDR3: CASSFSGLNTEAFF

V: TRBV23-1
J: TRBJ2-7
size: many
D: TRBD1
DNA: TGCGCCCTCGGACAGGCGCCCTACGAGCAGTACTTC
CDR3: CALGQAPYEQYF

V: TRBV29-1
J: TRBJ2-4
size: few
D: TRBD2
DNA: TGCAGCGTCGGGACTAGTGAAAACATTCAGTACTTC
CDR3: CSVGTSENIQYF

V: TRBV29-1
J: TRBJ1-1
size: many
D: .
DNA: TGCAGCGTTGAAGTGTCCATGAACACTGAAGCTTTCTTT
CDR3: CSVEVSMNTEAFF

V: TRBV6-1
J: TRBJ1-1
size: many
D: .
DNA: TGTGCCAGCAGTGAAGCGATTGTAACTTTCTTT
CDR3: CASSEAIVTFF

V: TRBV20-1
J: TRBJ2-2
size: few
D: .
DNA: TGCAGTGCCCACCCCAATACACTTGTCACCGGGGAGCTGTTTTTT
CDR3: CSAHPNTLVTGELFF

V: TRBV15
J: TRBJ1-2
size: .
D: TRBD1
DNA: TGTGCCACCGCGAACGGACAGGGGGATGGCTACACCTTC
CDR3: CATANGQGDGYTF

V: TRBV28
J: TRBJ1-1
size: .
D: .
DNA: TGTGCCAGCAGTCCACCCCGGGAGACTAACACTGAAGCTTTCTTT
CDR3: CASSPPRETNTEAFF

V: TRBV28
J: TRBJ1-2
size: few
D: .
DNA: TGTGCCATTTCCCCCTCGGAGGGCTACACCTTC
CDR3: CAISPSEGYTF

V: TRBV28
J: TRBJ2-5
size: few
D: .
DNA: TGTGCCAGCAGCCAGCCCCATACGGGGTTGGAGACCCAGTACTTC
CDR3: CASSQPHTGLETQYF

V: TRBV29-1
J: TRBJ2-6
size: few
D: .
DNA: TGCAGCGTTGCCGGCTCTGGGGCCAACGTCCTGACTTTC
CDR3: CSVAGSGANVLTF

V: TRBV20-1
J: TRBJ1-1
size: few
D: .
DNA: TGCAGTGCTAGGCCCCTCCACACGTTTGAAGCTTTCTTT
CDR3: CSARPLHTFEAFF

V: TRBV4-1
J: TRBJ1-1
size: .
D: .
DNA: TGCGCCAGCAGCCAAGATAGGCAGGGGCGGGGATCAGGGCCTGAAGCTTTCTTT
CDR3: CASSQDRQGRGSGPEAFF

V: TRBV7-9
J: TRBJ2-4
size: .
D: TRBD1
DNA: TGTGCCAGCAGCCTCGGGACAGCCAAACAGTACTTC
CDR3: CASSLGTAKQYF

V: TRBV7-3
J: TRBJ2-3
size: once
D: TRBD1
DNA: TGTGCCAGCAGCGCGGGACAGGGGGCTGTAGATACGCAGTATTTT
CDR3: CASSAGQGAVDTQYF

V: TRBV7-2
J: TRBJ2-2
size: medium-sized
D: TRBD2
DNA: TGTGCCAGCACCGTCAGGGCAGCGGGGACCGGGGAGCTGTTTTTT
CDR3: CASTVRAAGTGELFF

V: TRBV3-1
J: TRBJ2-3
size: .
D: .
DNA: TGTGCCAGCAGCCAACGGGGGGCTCGGGTCACAGATACGCAGTATTTT
CDR3: CASSQRGARVTDTQYF

V: TRBV11-2
J: TRBJ2-5
size: many
D: TRBD2
DNA: TGTGCCAGCAGCTTAACCCTCCAAGGCGGGAGGGCCGAAGAGACCCAGTACTTC
CDR3: CASSLTLQGGRAEETQYF

V: TRBV28
J: TRBJ1-5
size: many
D: .
DNA: TGTGCCAGCAGTTTATTGGCCCTTTATAGCAATCAGCCCCAGCATTTT
CDR3: CASSLLALYSNQPQHF

V: TRBV29-1
J: TRBJ2-2
size: many
D: TRBD2
DNA: TGCAGCGTTCTAGCGGGAGGGGGCACCGGGGAGCTGTTTTTT
CDR3: CSVLAGGGTGELFF

V: TRBV6-5
J: TRBJ2-5
size: few
D: TRBD2
DNA: TGTGCCAGCAGTGGCTCGTATAGCGGGGGGCCGACCCGGTACCAAGAGACCCAGTACTTC
CDR3: CASSGSYSGGPTRYQETQYF

V: TRBV24-1
J: TRBJ1-5
size: many
D: .
DNA: TGCGCCACCTCGGACACCAATCAGCCCCAGCATTTT
CDR3: CATSDTNQPQHF

V: TRBV5-1
J: TRBJ2-7
size: .
D: .
DNA: TGCGCCAGCAGCTTGGCCCACTTGAACGAGCAGTACTTC
CDR3: CASSLAHLNEQYF

V: TRBV28
J: TRBJ2-5
size: many
D: TRBD1
DNA: TGTGCCAGCAGTGGACCGGGACAGGGGGACATTCAAGAGACCCAGTACTTC
CDR3: CASSGPGQGDIQETQYF

V: TRBV20-1
J: TRBJ1-2
size: few
D: .
DNA: TGCAGTGCTACGCCAGGCGGGGCGCGGGAGTATGGCTACACCTTC
CDR3: CSATPGGAREYGYTF

V: TRBV28
J: TRBJ2-4
size: few
D: .
DNA: TGTGCCAGCAGGACACGAGCCAAAAACATTCAGTACTTC
CDR3: CASRTRAKNIQYF

V: TRBV27
J: TRBJ1-5
size: many
D: TRBD1
DNA: TGTGCCAGCAGACAGGGGAGCAATCAGCCCCAGCATTTT
CDR3: CASRQGSNQPQHF

V: TRBV20-1
J: TRBJ1-3
size: many
D: .
DNA: TGCAGTGCTCTGGCAGGGATAATTACTGGAAACACCATATATTTT
CDR3: CSALAGIITGNTIYF

V: TRBV3-1
J: TRBJ2-2
size: .
D: TRBD2
DNA: TGTGCCAGCAGCCATCCTGGGAGGGCCACCGGGGAGCTGTTTTTT
CDR3: CASSHPGRATGELFF

V: TRBV14
J: TRBJ1-3
size: many
D: TRBD1
DNA: TGTGCCAGCAGCCAATTGGGACAGGCAATTGGAAACACCATATATTTT
CDR3: CASSQLGQAIGNTIYF

V: TRBV28
J: TRBJ2-6
size: .
D: .
DNA: TGTGCCAGCAGTTTAGGGGTAAGACTGGTAGCCAACGTCCTGACTTTC
CDR3: CASSLGVRLVANVLTF

V: TRBV19
J: TRBJ1-2
size: many
D: .
DNA: TGTGCCAGTAGTATTATCCCAGGGGACTATGGCTACACCTTC
CDR3: CASSIIPGDYGYTF

V: TRBV7-3
J: TRBJ2-3
size: many
D: .
DNA: TGTGCCAGCAGGCTGGGACTTAACACAGATACGCAGTATTTT
CDR3: CASRLGLNTDTQYF

V: TRBV5-6
J: TRBJ2-1
size: few
D: TRBD2
DNA: TGTGCCAGCAGCACCGCCGGACTAGCGGGGAACAATGAGCAGTTCTTC
CDR3: CASSTAGLAGNNEQFF

V: TRBV7-2
J: TRBJ2-4
size: many
D: .
DNA: TGTGCCAGCAGCTTACATGGGGTCCCGGAGAGCATTCAGTACTTC
CDR3: CASSLHGVPESIQYF

V: TRBV5-1
J: TRBJ2-2
size: .
D: TRBD2
DNA: TGCGCCAGCAGCCGGGAGGGGGTAGACCCGAACACCGGGGAGCTGTTTTTT
CDR3: CASSREGVDPNTGELFF

V: TRBV7-2
J: TRBJ2-5
size: many
D: .
DNA: TGTGCCAGCAGCCGACAGTTCCAAGAGACCCAGTACTTC
CDR3: CASSRQFQETQYF

V: TRBV9
J: TRBJ2-3
size: many
D: TRBD2
DNA: TGTGCCAGCAGCCCCCGGACTAGCGGGTTCGATACGCAGTATTTT
CDR3: CASSPRTSGFDTQYF